The 23 T cell receptor beta chains presented below share a single source sample, sequenced in a study of spatial heterogeneity in lung cancer. TCRdb reprocessed the 5' RACE reads with MiXCR, giving one entry per CDR3 protein. The sample gives some 23,000 distinct CDR3 sequences, roughly 8.3% of which show up once; 7.7% is in the top ten. These receptors' targets are unknown. As for time point: sample taken at primary tumor resection. Notes on the study in general: Expanded intratumoral alpha and beta TCR counts tracked tumor mutation counts.

This specimen was lung tumor tissue, taken at surgery. These receptors were obtained from a male donor with early-stage non-small cell lung cancer.

The rearrangement uses TRBV27 and TRBJ2-7; weak D call: TRBD2 (6 bases). Germline CDR1 reads MNHEY; CDR2 reads SMNVEV (reference sequence). With 3 bases removed from V and 3 bases from J, the gap between germline ends came to 15 bases. The CDR3 consists of 15 residues. CDR3: CASSLKGRGLYEQYF. The CDR3 nucleotides read TGTGCCAGCAGTTTGAAGGGGCGGGGACTCTACGAGCAGTACTTC.

By share, this clonotype ranks as medium-sized. The chain has TRBV10-3 and TRBJ2-5, with D hard to call. The CDR3 is made up of 12 amino acids. Germline CDR1 is ENHRY and CDR2 is SYGVKD. Trimming stripped 2 bases from V and 5 bases from J, with 6 bases between. The CDR3 protein is CAISELLETQYF. In DNA form, the CDR3 reads TGTGCCATCAGTGAGCTTCTCGAGACCCAGTACTTC.

The gene calls are TRBV5-1 and TRBJ2-7; 9 bases fit TRBD1. Trimming at V came to 5 bases and at J to 7 bases, leaving 13 bases not matched to a gene. Germline V gene lookup returns CDR1 SGHRS and CDR2 YFSETQ. This CDR3 region has 15 residues. CDR3 sequence: CASSHGTGPVREQYF. The CDR3, as DNA: TGCGCCAGCAGTCACGGGACAGGGCCCGTCCGAGAGCAGTACTTC.

This clonotype was picked up many times. The J gene is TRBJ2-1, the V gene TRBV7-9, with 9 bases fitting TRBD2. Germline-derived CDR1 and CDR2 are SEHNR and FQNEAQ (reference sequence). CDR3 length: 15 residues. The trim removed 5 bases at V and 7 bases at J, leaving 9 bases unmatched. The CDR3 spells CASSLLAGQSNEQFF. CDR3 in DNA: TGTGCCAGCAGCCTGCTAGCGGGGCAGTCAAATGAGCAGTTCTTC.

In this sample, this clonotype turned up many times. V gene TRBV28 combines with J gene TRBJ2-7, with a tentative D call TRBD1 (8 bases). This CDR3 comprises 14 residues. V was shortened by 7 bases and J by 0 bases, with 13 bases between the two germline ends. CDR1 and CDR2 from the germline V gene are MDHEN and SYDVKM. CDR3 DNA: TGTGCCAGCATGAACAGGGGGGGCTCCTACGAGCAGTACTTC. Protein: CASMNRGGSYEQYF.

This sequence joins TRBV5-1 and TRBJ2-1, with TRBD1 identical over 7 bases. CDR3 size: 16 residues. From germline, CDR1 is SGHRS and CDR2 YFSETQ. Losses at the gene ends were 0 bases for V and 4 bases for J; bases not matched to a gene: 7. The CDR3: CASSLAPGTEYNEQFF. The CDR3 region has the DNA TGCGCCAGCAGCTTGGCCCCCGGGACAGAATACAATGAGCAGTTCTTC.

This clonotype occurred many times. This sequence joins TRBV10-3 and TRBJ2-4, with 12 positions matching TRBD2. Germline V gene sequence: CDR1 ENHRY, CDR2 SYGVKD. Losses at the gene ends were 2 bases for V and 8 bases for J; bases not matched to a gene: 10. CDR3 length equals 17 residues. Written as DNA, the CDR3 is TGTGCCATCAGTGAGGGGACTAGCGGGCCCTTCGGGGACATTCAGTACTTC. As protein: CAISEGTSGPFGDIQYF.

This clonotype was counted many times. V is TRBV18 and J is TRBJ2-1; the D is unclear. CDR1 and CDR2 (germline): KGHSH, LQKENI. V lost 2 bases to trimming and J lost 8 bases, with 4 bases between them. CDR3 length equals 11 residues. CDR3 bases: TGTGCCAGCTCACCAGTCTATGAGCAGTTCTTC. Its translation: CASSPVYEQFF.

This clonotype has at least ten counts. V gene TRBV20-1 combines with J gene TRBJ2-3; possible D gene TRBD1, 6 bases. V was shortened by 6 bases and J by 2 bases, with 12 bases between the two germline ends. CDR3 size: 13 residues. Germline assignment: CDR1 DFQATT and CDR2 SNEGSKA (reference sequence). CDR3 residues: CSAFGQNTDTQYF. CDR3 nucleotide sequence: TGCAGTGCATTCGGACAGAACACAGATACGCAGTATTTT.

The rearrangement links TRBV12-3 or TRBV12-4 to TRBJ2-3, with 10 bases aligning to TRBD2. This CDR3 has 14 residues. Trimming took 8 bases from V and 3 from J; bases not matched to a gene: 5. The CDR3 DNA is TGTGCCAGCCGACCTAGCGGGAGAACAGATACGCAGTATTTT. This translates into CASRPSGRTDTQYF.

This clonotype was detected ten times or more. The J gene is TRBJ2-1, the V gene TRBV27; tentatively, D is TRBD1 or TRBD2 (6 bases each). This CDR3 is 18 amino acids long. The V gene's germline CDR1 is MNHEY and CDR2 SMNVEV (reference sequence). The V end lost 0 bases, the J end lost 9 bases, and 24 bases lay between the germline ends. The CDR3 DNA reads TGTGCCAGCAGTTTATCCCCTGCGAAGCTCGGGAGAGGGGGTGAGCAGTTCTTC. Protein sequence: CASSLSPAKLGRGGEQFF.

The CDR3 spells CASSFGGANTGELFF. In nucleotides, the CDR3 is TGTGCCAGCAGCTTCGGCGGGGCCAACACCGGGGAGCTGTTTTTT. This chain joins TRBV7-9 and TRBJ2-2; a weak D match, TRBD2 (6 bases). This CDR3 has 15 amino acids. Trimming removed 3 bases from V and 2 bases from J, with 10 bases in between. CDR1 is SEHNR and CDR2 is FQNEAQ in the germline V gene (reference sequence).

This clonotype was found a few times. This chain joins TRBV7-2 and TRBJ1-5; D is possibly TRBD1 (5 bases). CDR3 length equals 13 residues. Germline values: CDR1 SGHTA, CDR2 FQGNSA. V gave up 2 bases and J gave up 5 bases, with 7 bases separating them. This CDR3 is CASSLQTDQPQHF. The CDR3 DNA sequence: TGTGCCAGCAGCTTACAGACAGATCAGCCCCAGCATTTT.

CDR3 sequence: CASSWGLAGVGDTQYF. CDR3 nucleotide sequence: TGTGCCAGCAGCTGGGGACTAGCGGGGGTCGGAGATACGCAGTATTTT. The gene calls are TRBV7-3 and TRBJ2-3; 14 bases match TRBD2. There are 16 residues in the CDR3. CDR1 is SGHTA and CDR2 is FQGTGA in the germline V gene. V shed 4 bases and J 5 bases; nucleotides not matched to a gene: 5.

The V and J genes are TRBV7-2 and TRBJ2-2, with TRBD2 identical over 9 bases. The germline V gene has CDR1 SGHTA and CDR2 FQGNSA. J gave up 5 bases and V 3 bases, and 1 base lay outside the gene matches. The CDR3 totals 14 residues. This chain's CDR3 is CASSLLAGTGELFF. The DNA of the CDR3 is TGTGCCAGCAGCTTGCTAGCGGGAACCGGGGAGCTGTTTTTT.

This clonotype has at least ten counts. V gene TRBV28 combines with J gene TRBJ2-2, with 8 nucleotides matching TRBD1. V shed 7 bases and J 1 base; nucleotides not matched to a gene: 11. There are 17 residues in the CDR3. Germline CDR1 reads MDHEN; CDR2 reads SYDVKM. The CDR3 DNA follows: TGTGCCAGCACAACCCCTCTCGGGACAGGGAACACCGGGGAGCTGTTTTTT. Translation: CASTTPLGTGNTGELFF. Supplemented by reference TRBV28 and TRBJ2-2, the full variable domain reads DVKVTQSSRYLVKRTGEKVFLECVQDMDHENMFWYRQDPGLGLRLIYFSYDVKMKEKGDIPEGYSVSREKKERFSLILESASTNQTSMYLCASTTPLGTGNTGELFFGEGSRLTVL.

The chain carries TRBV6-5 and TRBJ2-6, with a tentative D call TRBD1 (5 bases). The CDR3 extends over 14 amino acids. The germline V gene has CDR1 MNHEY and CDR2 SVGAGI. V lost 6 bases, J lost 1 base, and 7 bases lay in between. The CDR3 loop reads CASRAGSGANVLTF. The CDR3 DNA reads TGTGCCAGCAGGGCAGGGTCTGGGGCCAACGTCCTGACTTTC.

This clonotype was counted a few times. This chain links TRBV5-5 with TRBJ2-7; D is ambiguous. This CDR3 has 15 residues. The V end lost 3 bases, the J end lost 1 base, and 14 bases lay between the germline ends. Looked up from germline, CDR1 is SGHKS and CDR2 is YYEKEE (reference sequence). The CDR3 sequence is CASSSRQVGSYEQYF. CDR3 nucleotide sequence: TGTGCCAGCAGCTCCCGGCAGGTCGGATCCTACGAGCAGTACTTC.

This clonotype was observed a handful of times. The chain is built from TRBV5-1 and TRBJ2-5; 10 bases align to TRBD1. The CDR3 length is 15 residues. Germline V gene lookup returns CDR1 SGHRS and CDR2 YFSETQ. J lost 5 bases, V lost 2 bases, and 6 bases had no gene match. The CDR3 protein is CASSLGTGDAETQYF. CDR3 bases: TGCGCCAGCAGCTTAGGGACAGGGGACGCCGAGACCCAGTACTTC.

There are a few counts of this clonotype. This sequence joins TRBV7-2 and TRBJ2-1, with D possibly TRBD1 on 6 matching bases. Germline V gene data show CDR1 as SGHTA and CDR2 as FQGNSA. V was shortened by 2 bases and J by 4 bases, with 15 bases between the two germline ends. The CDR3 has 16 amino acids. This CDR3 reads CASSLYPGAAYNEQFF. The CDR3 DNA reads TGTGCCAGCAGCTTATATCCAGGGGCCGCATACAATGAGCAGTTCTTC.

This clonotype has a count of ten or more. The rearrangement joins TRBV28 to TRBJ2-7, with D unresolved. The germline V gene has CDR1 MDHEN and CDR2 SYDVKM. Trimming cost V 6 bases and J 1 base, with 19 bases left between them. CDR3 size: 16 residues. CDR3 in DNA: TGTGCCAGCAGCATCGACGTCCAAACCCTATCCTACGAGCAGTACTTC. It codes for CASSIDVQTLSYEQYF.

There are many counts of this clonotype. The chain employs TRBV28 and TRBJ2-1; maybe TRBD2 (6 bases). The CDR3 contains 14 residues. V lost 7 bases, J lost 4 bases, and 14 bases lay in between. Germline V gene data show CDR1 as MDHEN and CDR2 as SYDVKM. The DNA for the CDR3 is TGTGCCAGCACCCCGAGGGCGGGATACAATGAGCAGTTCTTC. Its translation is CASTPRAGYNEQFF.

This clonotype was detected ten times or more. V is TRBV2 and J is TRBJ1-1, with 7 bases aligning to TRBD1. Per the germline V gene, CDR1 is SNHLY and CDR2 is FYNNEI. The CDR3 spans 13 residues. V dropped 8 bases and J dropped 1; count of bases not matched to a gene: 4. CDR3 nucleotide sequence: TGTGCCAGCCTGACAGGGTGGAACACTGAAGCTTTCTTT. This gives the protein CASLTGWNTEAFF. The full variable domain, with the rest looked up from reference TRBV2 and TRBJ1-1, is EPEVTQTPSHQVTQMGQEVILRCVPISNHLYFYWYRQILGQKVEFLVSFYNNEISEKSEIFDDQFSVERPDGSNFTLKIRSTKLEDSAMYFCASLTGWNTEAFFGQGTRLTVV.